This is a list of T cell receptor beta chains from one sample in a study of CD8+CD57+ T cells in acquired aplastic anemia. One entry per CDR3 protein results from TCRdb running MiXCR on the reads. Seen here are 100,000 to 150,000 distinct CDR3 sequences, 48% observed once, and the top ten hold roughly 2.6%. The specimen sequenced was sorted CD4+, CD8+, or CD8+CD57+ T cells (not recorded which) from PBMCs. The receptors derive from a human donor in good health, serving as a control. Each CDR3 is given with its conserved first and last residue. The D gene is left open where the match is weak. Some rows mark clone size as missing; the rest say once, few, many or name a class of expanded clone.

cdr3_aa: CSIPGQGPEGRSSPLHF
cdr3_nt: TGCAGTATTCCGGGACAAGGGCCCGAAGGACGAAGTTCACCCCTCCACTTT
clone_size: -
v_call: TRBV20-1
j_call: TRBJ1-6
d_call: -

cdr3_aa: CASSLPLAGARETQYF
cdr3_nt: TGTGCCAGCAGCTTACCTCTAGCGGGGGCCAGAGAGACCCAGTACTTC
clone_size: -
v_call: TRBV7-3
j_call: TRBJ2-5
d_call: TRBD2

cdr3_aa: CASSAEGDPGGAGYTF
cdr3_nt: TGTGCCAGCAGCGCCGAGGGGGACCCGGGGGGGGCTGGCTACACCTTC
clone_size: -
v_call: TRBV9
j_call: TRBJ1-2
d_call: -

cdr3_aa: CASMTDSPTYEQYF
cdr3_nt: TGCGCCAGCATGACGGACAGCCCGACCTACGAGCAGTACTTC
clone_size: medium-sized
v_call: TRBV10-1
j_call: TRBJ2-7
d_call: -

cdr3_aa: CASSVQPLSGNTIYF
cdr3_nt: TGTGCCAGTAGTGTGCAGCCCCTCTCTGGAAACACCATATATTTT
clone_size: -
v_call: TRBV19
j_call: TRBJ1-3
d_call: -

cdr3_aa: CASSLGGGTQYF
cdr3_nt: TGTGCCAGCAGCTTGGGCGGGGGGACCCAGTACTTC
clone_size: many
v_call: TRBV12-3/TRBV12-4
j_call: TRBJ2-5
d_call: TRBD2

cdr3_aa: CARGGARETQYF
cdr3_nt: TGTGCCAGGGGGGGGGCCAGAGAGACCCAGTACTTC
clone_size: -
v_call: TRBV2
j_call: TRBJ2-5
d_call: -

cdr3_aa: CATSRAYGGEIAGELFF
cdr3_nt: TGTGCCACCAGCAGAGCATACGGAGGGGAGATCGCCGGGGAGCTGTTTTTT
clone_size: many
v_call: TRBV15
j_call: TRBJ2-2
d_call: -

cdr3_aa: CASSVTGTGGYAFF
cdr3_nt: TGCGCCAGCAGCGTAACCGGGACGGGGGGGTATGCTTTCTTT
clone_size: -
v_call: TRBV5-1
j_call: TRBJ1-1
d_call: -

cdr3_aa: CASSLGPGNTIYF
cdr3_nt: TGTGCCAGCAGCTTGGGACCTGGAAACACCATATATTTT
clone_size: -
v_call: TRBV5-8
j_call: TRBJ1-3
d_call: -

cdr3_aa: CASSLRGQESYNEQFF
cdr3_nt: TGTGCCAGCAGCTTACGTGGACAGGAGTCCTACAATGAGCAGTTCTTC
clone_size: many
v_call: TRBV11-2
j_call: TRBJ2-1
d_call: TRBD1

cdr3_aa: CASSYLETQYF
cdr3_nt: TGTGCCAGCAGTTATTTGGAGACCCAGTACTTC
clone_size: many
v_call: TRBV6-2/TRBV6-3
j_call: TRBJ2-5
d_call: -

cdr3_aa: CASSLIVGEQFF
cdr3_nt: TGTGCCAGCAGCTTAATTGTTGGTGAGCAGTTCTTC
clone_size: -
v_call: TRBV7-3
j_call: TRBJ2-1
d_call: -

cdr3_aa: CASSPSMRATQYF
cdr3_nt: TGTGCCAGCAGCCCCTCGATGAGAGCCACGCAGTATTTT
clone_size: many
v_call: TRBV3-1
j_call: TRBJ2-3
d_call: -

cdr3_aa: CATSSPGGGAEAFF
cdr3_nt: TGTGCCACCAGCTCCCCAGGGGGCGGAGCTGAAGCTTTCTTT
clone_size: -
v_call: TRBV15
j_call: TRBJ1-1
d_call: TRBD1

cdr3_aa: CASSQEANQPQHF
cdr3_nt: TGTGCCAGCAGCCAGGAAGCCAATCAGCCCCAGCATTTT
clone_size: -
v_call: TRBV16
j_call: TRBJ1-5
d_call: -

cdr3_aa: CASSAPAGSDREKLFF
cdr3_nt: TGTGCCAGCAGTGCCCCCGCGGGTTCGGACCGGGAAAAACTGTTTTTT
clone_size: many
v_call: TRBV2
j_call: TRBJ1-4
d_call: -

cdr3_aa: CASSLADTDTQYF
cdr3_nt: TGTGCCAGCAGCTTAGCTGACACAGATACGCAGTATTTT
clone_size: once
v_call: TRBV7-2
j_call: TRBJ2-3
d_call: -

cdr3_aa: CAISDPGRTSYEQYF
cdr3_nt: TGTGCCATCAGTGACCCCGGCAGGACCTCCTACGAGCAGTACTTC
clone_size: medium-sized
v_call: TRBV10-3
j_call: TRBJ2-7
d_call: -

cdr3_aa: CASSLVLGRNEQFF
cdr3_nt: TGTGCCAGCAGCTTAGTGTTAGGTCGCAATGAGCAGTTCTTC
clone_size: -
v_call: TRBV11-1
j_call: TRBJ2-1
d_call: -

cdr3_aa: CASSEAGTANTEAFF
cdr3_nt: TGTGCCAGCAGTGAAGCGGGGACGGCGAACACTGAAGCTTTCTTT
clone_size: -
v_call: TRBV2
j_call: TRBJ1-1
d_call: -

cdr3_aa: CASNLGLAADTQYF
cdr3_nt: TGTGCCAGCAACCTGGGACTAGCGGCAGATACGCAGTATTTT
clone_size: -
v_call: TRBV27
j_call: TRBJ2-3
d_call: TRBD2

cdr3_aa: CASSAHQNYGYTF
cdr3_nt: TGTGCCAGCAGTGCCCACCAAAACTATGGCTACACCTTC
clone_size: -
v_call: TRBV12-3/TRBV12-4
j_call: TRBJ1-2
d_call: -

cdr3_aa: CASSLGDRGSYEQYF
cdr3_nt: TGTGCCAGCAGCTTAGGGGACAGAGGTTCCTACGAGCAGTACTTC
clone_size: -
v_call: TRBV7-6
j_call: TRBJ2-7
d_call: TRBD1

cdr3_aa: CASSEGTLNEQFF
cdr3_nt: TGTGCCAGCAGCGAAGGGACGCTAAATGAGCAGTTCTTC
clone_size: many
v_call: TRBV7-2
j_call: TRBJ2-1
d_call: -

cdr3_aa: CASSVKGWSTEAFF
cdr3_nt: TGTGCCAGCAGTGTGAAGGGCTGGAGCACTGAAGCTTTCTTT
clone_size: -
v_call: TRBV2
j_call: TRBJ1-1
d_call: -

cdr3_aa: CASSHYGYTF
cdr3_nt: TGTGCCAGCAGTCACTATGGCTACACCTTC
clone_size: once
v_call: TRBV6-5
j_call: TRBJ1-2
d_call: -

cdr3_aa: CASSSPKTSGATYSYNEQFF
cdr3_nt: TGTGCCAGCAGCTCCCCTAAGACTAGCGGGGCGACCTACTCCTACAATGAGCAGTTCTTC
clone_size: many
v_call: TRBV7-6
j_call: TRBJ2-1
d_call: TRBD2

cdr3_aa: CASSEKVGNTGELFF
cdr3_nt: TGTGCCAGCAGTGAAAAAGTGGGGAACACCGGGGAGCTGTTTTTT
clone_size: -
v_call: TRBV25-1
j_call: TRBJ2-2
d_call: -

cdr3_aa: CSARGAGKGTQESSPLHF
cdr3_nt: TGCAGTGCTAGGGGGGCAGGGAAGGGGACACAGGAAAGTTCACCCCTCCACTTT
clone_size: few
v_call: TRBV20-1
j_call: TRBJ1-6
d_call: -

cdr3_aa: CASSVTMQETQYF
cdr3_nt: TGTGCCAGCAGCGTAACTATGCAAGAGACCCAGTACTTC
clone_size: -
v_call: TRBV7-2
j_call: TRBJ2-5
d_call: -

cdr3_aa: CSARDSEGRRTHEQYF
cdr3_nt: TGCAGTGCTAGAGACAGCGAGGGGCGCAGAACCCACGAGCAGTACTTC
clone_size: -
v_call: TRBV20-1
j_call: TRBJ2-7
d_call: -

cdr3_aa: CASSPMRAGGGNEQFF
cdr3_nt: TGTGCCAGCAGCCCCATGCGAGCGGGAGGGGGCAATGAGCAGTTCTTC
clone_size: -
v_call: TRBV11-1
j_call: TRBJ2-1
d_call: TRBD2

cdr3_aa: CAISSIGADNSPLHF
cdr3_nt: TGTGCCATCAGCTCAATCGGGGCAGACAATTCACCCCTCCACTTT
clone_size: -
v_call: TRBV10-3
j_call: TRBJ1-6
d_call: -

cdr3_aa: CASSHGAPGVFSGANVLTF
cdr3_nt: TGTGCCAGCAGCCATGGGGCCCCAGGGGTCTTCTCTGGGGCCAACGTCCTGACTTTC
clone_size: few
v_call: TRBV3-1
j_call: TRBJ2-6
d_call: -

cdr3_aa: CATSDPGYQETQYF
cdr3_nt: TGTGCCACCAGTGATCCGGGATATCAAGAGACCCAGTACTTC
clone_size: few
v_call: TRBV24-1
j_call: TRBJ2-5
d_call: -

cdr3_aa: CASSSPGTEAFF
cdr3_nt: TGCGCCAGCAGTTCCCCTGGCACCGAAGCTTTCTTT
clone_size: -
v_call: TRBV10-2
j_call: TRBJ1-1
d_call: -

cdr3_aa: CASSDPHGRKTTGELFF
cdr3_nt: TGTGCCAGCAGTGACCCCCATGGAAGGAAGACAACCGGGGAGCTGTTTTTT
clone_size: -
v_call: TRBV25-1
j_call: TRBJ2-2
d_call: -

cdr3_aa: CATSKDRGTEAFF
cdr3_nt: TGTGCCACCAGCAAGGACCGGGGCACTGAAGCTTTCTTT
clone_size: few
v_call: TRBV15
j_call: TRBJ1-1
d_call: -

cdr3_aa: CATSRDLGSEQYF
cdr3_nt: TGTGCCACCAGCAGAGATCTCGGGTCCGAGCAGTACTTC
clone_size: once
v_call: TRBV15
j_call: TRBJ2-7
d_call: -

cdr3_aa: CASSLGGQGETQYF
cdr3_nt: TGTGCCAGCAGCTTGGGGGGGCAAGGAGAGACCCAGTACTTC
clone_size: -
v_call: TRBV7-8
j_call: TRBJ2-5
d_call: -

cdr3_aa: CASSPAGGPGETQYF
cdr3_nt: TGTGCCAGCAGCCCAGCGGGGGGGCCAGGGGAGACCCAGTACTTC
clone_size: many
v_call: TRBV5-4
j_call: TRBJ2-5
d_call: TRBD2

cdr3_aa: CASSPPLGANEKLFF
cdr3_nt: TGTGCCAGCAGCCCCCCGCTGGGGGCTAATGAAAAACTGTTTTTT
clone_size: few
v_call: TRBV9
j_call: TRBJ1-4
d_call: -

cdr3_aa: CASSGTGGDYYGYTF
cdr3_nt: TGCGCCAGCAGTGGGACAGGGGGCGATTACTATGGCTACACCTTC
clone_size: -
v_call: TRBV10-1
j_call: TRBJ1-2
d_call: TRBD1

cdr3_aa: CSANDLEGGTEAFF
cdr3_nt: TGCAGTGCTAATGACTTGGAGGGGGGCACTGAAGCTTTCTTT
clone_size: -
v_call: TRBV20-1
j_call: TRBJ1-1
d_call: -

cdr3_aa: CSATSGGAVETQYF
cdr3_nt: TGCAGTGCGACTAGCGGGGGGGCCGTAGAGACCCAGTACTTC
clone_size: -
v_call: TRBV20-1
j_call: TRBJ2-5
d_call: TRBD2

cdr3_aa: CASSVALGQSYGYTF
cdr3_nt: TGTGCCAGCAGCGTAGCATTGGGACAGTCCTATGGCTACACCTTC
clone_size: -
v_call: TRBV9
j_call: TRBJ1-2
d_call: TRBD1

cdr3_aa: CASTPDWGADEQFF
cdr3_nt: TGTGCCAGCACGCCAGACTGGGGGGCCGATGAGCAGTTCTTC
clone_size: -
v_call: TRBV2
j_call: TRBJ2-1
d_call: -

cdr3_aa: CAISGTGQGAGYTF
cdr3_nt: TGTGCCATCAGTGGAACGGGACAGGGGGCTGGCTACACCTTC
clone_size: few
v_call: TRBV10-3
j_call: TRBJ1-2
d_call: TRBD1

cdr3_aa: CAIMTTGAYEQYF
cdr3_nt: TGTGCCATCATGACGACAGGGGCCTACGAGCAGTACTTC
clone_size: few
v_call: TRBV10-3
j_call: TRBJ2-7
d_call: TRBD1

cdr3_aa: CSARGLGEQFF
cdr3_nt: TGCAGTGCTAGGGGGCTTGGGGAGCAGTTCTTC
clone_size: -
v_call: TRBV20-1
j_call: TRBJ2-1
d_call: -

cdr3_aa: CASSLREPNYGYTF
cdr3_nt: TGTGCCAGCAGTTTGCGAGAGCCTAACTATGGCTACACCTTC
clone_size: -
v_call: TRBV2
j_call: TRBJ1-2
d_call: -

cdr3_aa: CAISAQTYNSPLHF
cdr3_nt: TGTGCCATCAGTGCACAGACCTATAATTCACCCCTCCACTTT
clone_size: -
v_call: TRBV10-3
j_call: TRBJ1-6
d_call: -

cdr3_aa: CATSRGSGNSPLHF
cdr3_nt: TGTGCCACCAGCAGAGGCTCAGGGAATTCACCCCTCCACTTT
clone_size: -
v_call: TRBV15
j_call: TRBJ1-6
d_call: -

cdr3_aa: CASRADVGSGKLFF
cdr3_nt: TGTGCCAGCAGGGCGGATGTAGGTTCAGGAAAACTGTTTTTT
clone_size: -
v_call: TRBV2
j_call: TRBJ1-4
d_call: -